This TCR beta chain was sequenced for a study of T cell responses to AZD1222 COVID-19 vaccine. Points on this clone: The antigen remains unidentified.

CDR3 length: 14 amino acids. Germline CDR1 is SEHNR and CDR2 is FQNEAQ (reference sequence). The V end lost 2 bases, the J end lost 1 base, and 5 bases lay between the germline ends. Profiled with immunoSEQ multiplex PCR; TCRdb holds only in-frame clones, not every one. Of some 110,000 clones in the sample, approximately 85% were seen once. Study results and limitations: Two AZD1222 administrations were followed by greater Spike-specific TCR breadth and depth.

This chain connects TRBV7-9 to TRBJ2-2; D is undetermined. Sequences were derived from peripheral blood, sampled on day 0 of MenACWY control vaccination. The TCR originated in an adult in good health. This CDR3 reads CASSLSGNTGELFF. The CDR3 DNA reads TGTGCCAGCAGCTTATCAGGGAACACCGGGGAGCTGTTTTTT.